The 30 T cell receptor beta chains below come from one sample, sequenced in a study of technical replicates of blood from a handful of donors. Profiling relied on immunoSEQ multiplex PCR, and the TCRdb table lists in-frame clones only, not all of them. The table records about 14,000 clones, more than 80% of them present only once. The sequencing sample was made of PBMCs. The receptors come from a human donor in good health.

The CDR3 loop reads CASSYGGNRHEQYF. The CDR3 DNA reads as TGTGCCAGCAGTTACGGAGGGAACAGGCACGAGCAGTACTTC. J is TRBJ2-7 and V is TRBV6-5, with D maybe TRBD2 (6 bases). The CDR3 is 14 residues long. Germline CDR1 and CDR2: MNHEY and SVGAGI. V lost 2 bases and J lost 5, with 13 bases in between.

This rearrangement joins TRBV9 to TRBJ2-1, with TRBD2 matching 10 bases. Unmatched junction bases numbered 12, after V lost 4 bases and J lost 5 bases. Germline CDR1 is SGDLS and CDR2 is YYNGEE. This CDR3 region has 17 residues. Here the CDR3 reads CASSPRDRTSGHNEQFF. CDR3 DNA: TGTGCCAGCAGCCCCCGGGACAGGACTAGCGGTCACAATGAGCAGTTCTTC. Complete variable domain (other parts from reference TRBV9 and TRBJ2-1): DSGVTQTPKHLITATGQRVTLRCSPRSGDLSVYWYQQSLDQGLQFLIQYYNGEERAKGNILERFSAQQFPDLHSELNLSSLELGDSALYFCASSPRDRTSGHNEQFFGPGTRLTVL.

The chain uses TRBV5-6 and TRBJ2-7; TRBD2 matches at 8 bases. The CDR3 extends over 15 amino acids. Germline lookup yields CDR1 SGHDT and CDR2 YYEEEE. The V gene end was trimmed by 1 base and the J gene end by 2 bases; junction bases not matched to a gene: 5. CDR3 sequence: CASSLRSGSPYEQYF. Written as DNA, the CDR3 is TGTGCCAGCAGCTTGAGAAGCGGGAGCCCCTACGAGCAGTACTTC.

This clone has only one observation. CDR3 protein: CASSLGSGKVPGGNQPQHF. CDR3 DNA: TGCGCCAGCAGCTTGGGGTCAGGGAAGGTCCCTGGTGGCAATCAGCCCCAGCATTTT. The chain has TRBV5-1 and TRBJ1-5; tentative D call: TRBD1 (5 bases). Germline-derived CDR1 and CDR2 are SGHRS and YFSETQ. The V end was cut by 0 bases, the J end by 2 bases, with 21 bases between. The CDR3 totals 19 residues.

This clone was seen once. At one end the junction does not follow the germline gene, possibly because of a read error. This chain links TRBV6-7 with TRBJ2-7; 9 bases align to TRBD1. TRBV6-7 is recorded as an ORF, its role being uncertain. The CDR3 runs to 18 residues. The CDR3 region is CASSYSPARDRVCPGGHF. The CDR3 DNA follows: TGTGCCAGCAGTTACTCTCCGGCCCGGGACAGGGTTTGTCCTGGTGGTCACTTC.

The chain is built from TRBV7-2 and TRBJ2-3; D gene ambiguous. Germline V gene sequence: CDR1 SGHTA, CDR2 FQGNSA. CDR3 length equals 13 residues. The V end lost 2 bases, the J end lost 2 bases, and 5 bases lay between the germline ends. As DNA, the CDR3 is TGTGCCAGCAGCTTACAACACACAGATACGCAGTATTTT. The encoded protein is CASSLQHTDTQYF.

The chain employs TRBV10-3 and TRBJ1-1; D gene ambiguous. Trimming left V 6 bases short and J 5 bases short, with 13 bases between. The CDR3 loop spans 13 amino acids. CDR1 and CDR2 from the germline V gene are ENHRY and SYGVKD. CDR3 nucleotide sequence: TGTGCCATCAGAAGACGGGTCGAGACTGAAGCTTTCTTT. Protein product: CAIRRRVETEAFF.

The chain has TRBV6-1 and TRBJ2-5; 8 nucleotides line up with TRBD2. This CDR3 spans 16 amino acids. V dropped 1 base and J dropped 4; count of bases not matched to a gene: 8. Germline CDR1 is MNHNS and CDR2 is SASEGT. The CDR3 here is CASSEGGLGPGETQYF. The CDR3 DNA follows: TGTGCCAGCAGTGAAGGGGGACTAGGTCCAGGAGAGACCCAGTACTTC.

The chain combines TRBV19 with TRBJ2-1; the match to TRBD2 covers 12 bases. V was clipped by 5 bases and J by 6 bases; unmatched bases: 17. This CDR3 region has 19 residues. Germline V lookup: CDR1 LNHDA, CDR2 SQIVND (reference sequence). CDR3 amino acids: CASSGLLVGLAGGPNEQFF. CDR3 nucleotides: TGTGCCAGTAGTGGATTGTTGGTGGGTCTAGCGGGAGGGCCCAATGAGCAGTTCTTC.

V is TRBV5-1 and J is TRBJ1-3; D gene unclear. Per the germline V gene, CDR1 is SGHRS and CDR2 is YFSETQ. V was pared by 0 bases and J by 4 bases, with 5 bases between. The length of the CDR3 is 13 residues. The CDR3: CASSLGQGNTIYF. Written as DNA, the CDR3 is TGCGCCAGCAGCTTGGGGCAGGGAAACACCATATATTTT. The variable domain in full, with the rest retrieved from reference TRBV5-1 and TRBJ1-3, is KAGVTQTPRYLIKTRGQQVTLSCSPISGHRSVSWYQQTPGQGLQFLFEYFSETQRNKGNFPGRFSGRQFSNSRSEMNVSTLELGDSALYLCASSLGQGNTIYFGEGSWLTVV.

This clone was seen only once. This rearrangement joins TRBV9 to TRBJ1-5; D is possibly TRBD1 (5 bases). The germline V and J ends were trimmed by 3 bases and 5 bases, with 9 bases remaining between them. CDR1 and CDR2 (germline): SGDLS, YYNGEE. This CDR3 contains 13 residues. The CDR3 sequence: CASSAGGYQPQHF. The CDR3, as DNA: TGTGCCAGCAGCGCCGGGGGGTATCAGCCCCAGCATTTT.

The CDR3 DNA reads as TGCGCCAGCAGCTTGGAAGGGGATCTAGGCAAAAACATTCAGTACTTC. It codes for CASSLEGDLGKNIQYF. This chain uses TRBV5-1 with TRBJ2-4; maybe TRBD1 (5 bases). The CDR3 covers 16 residues. The V end was cut by 0 bases, the J end by 3 bases, with 13 bases between. Germline V gives CDR1 SGHRS, CDR2 YFSETQ. Full variable domain (missing parts from reference TRBV5-1 and TRBJ2-4): KAGVTQTPRYLIKTRGQQVTLSCSPISGHRSVSWYQQTPGQGLQFLFEYFSETQRNKGNFPGRFSGRQFSNSRSEMNVSTLELGDSALYLCASSLEGDLGKNIQYFGAGTRLSVL.

The J gene is TRBJ1-1, the V gene TRBV27; 8 nucleotides agree with TRBD1. The CDR3 extends over 14 amino acids. Germline-derived CDR1 and CDR2 are MNHEY and SMNVEV (reference sequence). Unmatched junction bases numbered 6, after V lost 5 bases and J lost 4 bases. CDR3 amino acids: CASSALTGGTEAFF. CDR3 coding DNA: TGTGCCAGCAGTGCTCTAACAGGGGGCACTGAAGCTTTCTTT.

This chain links TRBV27 with TRBJ2-2, with TRBD2 identical over 12 bases. Trimming removed 5 bases from V and 6 bases from J; junction bases left unmatched: 4. Germline V gene data show CDR1 as MNHEY and CDR2 as SMNVEV (reference sequence). This CDR3 comprises 15 residues. The CDR3 loop reads CASSRLAGVAGELFF. CDR3 coding DNA: TGTGCCAGCAGTCGACTAGCGGGAGTGGCCGGGGAGCTGTTTTTT.

This chain joins TRBV15 and TRBJ1-1; D is unresolved. This CDR3 is 13 amino acids long. CDR1 and CDR2 (germline): LNHNV, YYDKDF (reference sequence). With 5 bases removed from V and 0 bases from J, the gap between germline ends came to 7 bases. CDR3 in amino acids: CATSVTLNTEAFF. CDR3 DNA: TGTGCCACCAGCGTAACTTTGAACACTGAAGCTTTCTTT.

This clone was observed once. J is TRBJ2-2 and V is TRBV25-1; D is unclear. Germline V gives CDR1 MGHDK, CDR2 SYGVNS. V dropped 2 bases and J dropped 0 bases, with 7 bases sitting between them. CDR3 length: 15 residues. The CDR3 nucleotides read TGTGCCAGCAGTGAAACTAACCCGAACACCGGGGAGCTGTTTTTT. Amino acid sequence: CASSETNPNTGELFF.

V is TRBV5-8 and J is TRBJ1-1, with TRBD1 matching over 11 bases. V lost 4 bases, J lost 11 bases, and 4 bases stayed unmatched. The CDR3 has 12 residues. Per the germline V gene, CDR1 is SGHTS and CDR2 is YDEGEE. Written as DNA, the CDR3 is TGTGCCAGCAGCCGGACAGGGGGCTGGGCTTTCTTT. Encoded protein: CASSRTGGWAFF. Full variable domain (missing parts from reference TRBV5-8 and TRBJ1-1): EAGVTQSPTHLIKTRGQQATLRCSPISGHTSVYWYQQALGLGLQFLLWYDEGEERNRGNFPPRFSGRQFPNYSSELNVNALELEDSALYLCASSRTGGWAFFGQGTRLTVV.

V and J are TRBV7-2 and TRBJ2-3; the D gene is possibly TRBD2 (5 bases). With 5 bases removed from V and 4 bases from J, the gap between germline ends came to 10 bases. In germline, CDR1 is SGHTA, CDR2 FQGNSA. The CDR3 runs 13 residues. CDR3 DNA: TGTGCCAGCAGCACCACCGGGGCAGATACGCAGTATTTT. It specifies CASSTTGADTQYF.

The CDR3: CASSPLRVEAFF. The CDR3 DNA sequence: TGTGCCAGCTCACCACTCCGAGTTGAAGCTTTCTTT. This chain uses TRBV18 with TRBJ1-1; D unresolved. Per the germline V gene, CDR1 is KGHSH and CDR2 is LQKENI. This CDR3 is 12 amino acids long. V lost 1 base and J lost 7, with 7 bases in between.

The V call is TRBV5-4, the J call TRBJ2-7; 8 bases match TRBD1. CDR3 length: 13 residues. Unmatched junction bases numbered 9, after V lost 4 bases and J lost 9 bases. Germline CDR1 is SGHNT and CDR2 is YYREEE (reference sequence). The CDR3 DNA sequence: TGTGCCAGCAGCGTGGAGAGGACAGGGCTGCAGTACTTC. Protein product: CASSVERTGLQYF. The entire variable domain, with the rest obtained from reference TRBV5-4 and TRBJ2-7, is as follows: ETGVTQSPTHLIKTRGQQVTLRCSSQSGHNTVSWYQQALGQGPQFIFQYYREEENGRGNFPPRFSGLQFPNYSSELNVNALELDDSALYLCASSVERTGLQYFGPGTRLTVT.

The rearrangement joins TRBV27 to TRBJ1-4; 8 bases map to TRBD1. The CDR3 runs 14 residues. Germline V CDR1 and CDR2: MNHEY, SMNVEV (reference sequence). V lost 6 bases, J lost 4 bases, and 4 bases stayed unmatched. CDR3 amino acids: CASRPQGGNEKLFF. The CDR3 region has the DNA TGTGCCAGCAGACCACAGGGGGGTAATGAAAAACTGTTTTTT.

The rearrangement joins TRBV5-4 to TRBJ2-7; D might be TRBD2 (6 bases). Germline values: CDR1 SGHNT, CDR2 YYREEE (reference sequence). V gave up 6 bases and J gave up 0 bases, with 22 bases separating them. This CDR3 contains 17 residues. The CDR3 loop is CASIEEAGRRSSYEQYF. The CDR3 DNA reads TGTGCCAGCATCGAAGAAGCGGGTCGTAGGAGCTCCTACGAGCAGTACTTC. Full variable domain (outside the CDR3, taken from reference TRBV5-4 and TRBJ2-7): ETGVTQSPTHLIKTRGQQVTLRCSSQSGHNTVSWYQQALGQGPQFIFQYYREEENGRGNFPPRFSGLQFPNYSSELNVNALELDDSALYLCASIEEAGRRSSYEQYFGPGTRLTVT.

V is TRBV6-1 and J is TRBJ1-2; D perhaps matches TRBD1 (5 bases). Germline V gene data show CDR1 as MNHNS and CDR2 as SASEGT. The CDR3 loop spans 14 amino acids. The V end lost 1 base, the J end lost 5 bases, and 11 bases lay between the germline ends. Written as DNA, the CDR3 is TGTGCCAGCAGTGAAGGCGACAGCGCATATGGCTACACCTTC. Protein: CASSEGDSAYGYTF.

This sequence joins TRBV7-6 and TRBJ2-7, with TRBD2 identical over 8 bases. Germline assignment: CDR1 SGHVS and CDR2 FNYEAQ. This CDR3 is built from 16 residues. Trimming removed 5 bases from V and 3 bases from J; junction bases left unmatched: 12. In DNA, the CDR3 is TGTGCCAGCAGCCCGTCCCCAACTAGCGGTGGCTACGAGCAGTACTTC. Residues: CASSPSPTSGGYEQYF.

This clone was picked up one time. The CDR3 loop reads CASSQTGGFNQPQHF. As DNA, the CDR3 is TGTGCCAGCAGTCAAACGGGGGGGTTCAATCAGCCCCAGCATTTT. The V gene is TRBV6-5, the J gene TRBJ1-5, with a weak D call TRBD1 (5 bases). Per germline, CDR1 MNHEY and CDR2 SVGAGI. The CDR3 covers 15 residues. The V end was cut by 5 bases, the J end by 3 bases, with 14 bases between.

This chain uses TRBV19 with TRBJ2-3; a possible D gene is TRBD2 (6 bases). V was clipped by 4 bases and J by 4 bases, with 15 bases between them. The CDR3 is 15 amino acids. Germline CDR1 and CDR2: LNHDA and SQIVND (reference sequence). The CDR3 coding sequence is TGTGCCAGTAGTAGTCTAGGCGGGACCGCAGATACGCAGTATTTT. Translation: CASSSLGGTADTQYF.

The chain couples TRBV25-1 to TRBJ2-1, with D tentatively TRBD2 (6 bases). The CDR3 runs 15 residues. The germline CDR1 and CDR2 sequences are MGHDK and SYGVNS. Trimming left V 3 bases short and J 4 bases short, with 13 bases between. CDR3: CASSESLAIYNEQFF. The CDR3 coding sequence is TGTGCCAGCAGTGAGTCTCTAGCGATTTACAATGAGCAGTTCTTC.

This clone was seen a few times. The chain employs TRBV19 and TRBJ2-7; maybe TRBD1 (5 bases). CDR3 length equals 15 residues. CDR1 is LNHDA and CDR2 is SQIVND in the germline V gene (reference sequence). Trimming took off 6 bases at V and 5 bases at J, with 20 bases between the two ends. The DNA for the CDR3 is TGTGCCAGTAGAGGGCTGGAGCAGGGCACCCACGAGCAGTACTTC. Translating it yields CASRGLEQGTHEQYF.

V usage is TRBV30 and J usage is TRBJ1-2; D is perhaps TRBD1 (6 bases). This CDR3 contains 13 residues. Germline V gene sequence: CDR1 GTSNPN, CDR2 SVGIG (reference sequence). The V end was cut by 7 bases, the J end by 8 bases, with 20 bases between. The CDR3 DNA follows: TGTGCCTTTCCGCCGGGACAACTCTTCGGCTACACCTTC. Amino acids: CAFPPGQLFGYTF.

This CDR3 reads CASKRFGGEGNIQYF. CDR3 bases: TGTGCCAGTAAGAGGTTCGGGGGGGAGGGGAACATTCAGTACTTC. The chain links TRBV19 to TRBJ2-4, with 8 bases identical to TRBD2. CDR1 and CDR2 from the germline V gene are LNHDA and SQIVND (reference sequence). This CDR3 spans 15 amino acids. J gave up 7 bases and V 7 bases, and 12 bases lay outside the gene matches.